Below, 25 T cell receptor beta chains from the same sample are listed, as sequenced in a study of blood T cell repertoires in COVID-19 (dated by TCRdb to 2020 to 2022). Library prep was done by the immunoSEQ multiplex PCR assay. In its TCRdb copy, this immuneACCESS table keeps in-frame sequences only and misses some clones. Where compared with another copy, unresolved V genes explain less than half of these, and the others have no known cause. Across this sample there are about 190,000 clones, with approximately 90% seen only once. Roughly a fifth of the sample rests with the top ten. Specimen: peripheral blood. Receptor source: a man between 60 and 70 years old with active or convalescent COVID-19.

The chain's CDR3 is CASSQAGGELFF. In DNA, the CDR3 is TGTGCCAGCAGCCAAGCAGGAGGGGAGCTGTTTTTT. This rearrangement joins TRBV3-1 (or the pseudogene TRBV3-2) to TRBJ2-2; D remains ambiguous. V lost 1 base, J lost 8 bases, and 5 bases lay in between. Germline CDR1 is LGHDT and CDR2 is YNNKEL (reference sequence). This CDR3 has 12 amino acids.

With respect to this clone: Other DNA sequences of this sample code for an identical CDR3. The chain combines TRBV18 with TRBJ1-6; possibly TRBD1 for D (5 bases). In germline, CDR1 is KGHSH, CDR2 LQKENI. V lost 3 bases and J 8 bases, leaving 11 bases between the germline ends. The length of the CDR3 is 14 residues. The CDR3 here is CASSPGGKDSPLHF. DNA for the CDR3: TGTGCCAGCTCACCCGGGGGAAAGGATTCACCCCTCCACTTT. The full variable domain, completed using reference TRBV18 and TRBJ1-6, is NAGVMQNPRHLVRRRGQEARLRCSPMKGHSHVYWYRQLPEEGLKFMVYLQKENIIDESGMPKERFSAEFPKEGPSILRIQQVVRGDSAAYFCASSPGGKDSPLHFGNGTRLTVT.

This chain uses TRBV4-1 with TRBJ2-5; TRBD2 agrees at 8 bases. The CDR3 is 16 amino acids. V lost 1 base and J lost 5; bases outside the gene matches: 9. Germline V CDR1 and CDR2: MGHRA, YSYEKL. CDR3 DNA sequence: TGCGCCAGCAGCCAAGTGGGGACTAGTAGGTTGGAGACCCAGTACTTC. Protein product: CASSQVGTSRLETQYF.

The V call is TRBV27, the J call TRBJ1-2; tentatively, D is TRBD1 (6 bases). Trimming stripped 3 bases from V and 5 bases from J, with 10 bases between. CDR1 is MNHEY and CDR2 is SMNVEV in the germline V gene (reference sequence). The CDR3 has 13 amino acids. This CDR3 is CASSFAQGYGYTF. The CDR3 bases are TGTGCCAGCAGTTTCGCGCAGGGGTATGGCTACACCTTC.

The DNA of the CDR3 is TGTGCCATCAGTGAGTCCGATCAGGGGGAGGCAGATACGCAGTATTTT. Translated, it gives CAISESDQGEADTQYF. This chain uses TRBV10-3 with TRBJ2-3; TRBD1 is a possible D gene (7 bases). The CDR3 sequence is 16 residues long. Germline V gives CDR1 ENHRY, CDR2 SYGVKD. V lost 0 bases to trimming and J lost 4 bases, with 14 bases between them.

The V gene is TRBV14, the J gene TRBJ1-1; D remains unclear. V was shortened by 4 bases and J by 1 base, with 10 bases between the two germline ends. Germline V gene lookup returns CDR1 SGHDN and CDR2 FVKESK. The CDR3 covers 14 residues. The CDR3 sequence: CASSLLEGNTEAFF. In nucleotides, the CDR3 is TGTGCCAGCAGCCTACTGGAGGGGAACACTGAAGCTTTCTTT.

The chain links TRBV6-1 to TRBJ2-7; possible D gene TRBD1, 5 bases. The CDR3 sequence is 15 residues long. Between the trimmed V and J ends, which lost 3 bases and 3 bases, there was a span of 15 bases. Germline loops: CDR1 MNHNS, CDR2 SASEGT. The CDR3 sequence: CASSEGRVFLYEQYF. The DNA for the CDR3 is TGTGCCAGCAGTGAGGGCAGGGTATTTCTCTACGAGCAGTACTTC.

The V gene is TRBV30, the J gene TRBJ2-3, with 10 bases matching TRBD2. CDR3 size: 13 residues. Germline V CDR1 and CDR2: GTSNPN, SVGIG (reference sequence). Losses at the gene ends were 5 bases for V and 4 bases for J; bases not matched to a gene: 3. DNA of the CDR3: TGTGCCTGGGAAAGCGGGGGGGCAGATACGCAGTATTTT. Translation gives CAWESGGADTQYF.

The rearrangement uses TRBV5-4 and TRBJ2-7, with a tentative D call TRBD2 (5 bases). The CDR3 has 15 amino acids. V was shortened by 2 bases and J by 1 base, with 13 bases between the two germline ends. Germline lookup yields CDR1 SGHNT and CDR2 YYREEE (reference sequence). The CDR3 region has the DNA TGTGCCAGCAGCTTAGCCGCCGGACTTTCCTACGAGCAGTACTTC. Encoded protein: CASSLAAGLSYEQYF. The whole variable domain, filled in from reference TRBV5-4 and TRBJ2-7, reads ETGVTQSPTHLIKTRGQQVTLRCSSQSGHNTVSWYQQALGQGPQFIFQYYREEENGRGNFPPRFSGLQFPNYSSELNVNALELDDSALYLCASSLAAGLSYEQYFGPGTRLTVT.

V is TRBV7-7 and J is TRBJ2-1; D gene ambiguous. In germline, CDR1 is SSHAT, CDR2 FNYEAQ (reference sequence). V was pared by 1 base and J by 6 bases, with 7 bases between. This CDR3 comprises 13 residues. The CDR3, as DNA: TGTGCCAGCAGCTTAGGGCTAGGCAATGAGCAGTTCTTC. It specifies CASSLGLGNEQFF.

J is TRBJ2-3 and V is TRBV6-5; 13 bases fit TRBD2. Trimming took 5 bases from V and 6 from J; bases not matched to a gene: 2. The CDR3 covers 14 residues. Looked up from germline, CDR1 is MNHEY and CDR2 is SVGAGI. The CDR3 nucleotides read TGTGCCAGCAGTACTAGCGGGGGGGAGGATACGCAGTATTTT. Encoded protein: CASSTSGGEDTQYF.

As DNA, the CDR3 is TGCAGTGCTACGGGCCAAGAGACCCAGTACTTC. This translates into CSATGQETQYF. The chain is built from TRBV20-1 and TRBJ2-5; D unresolved. The CDR3 has 11 amino acids. The germline gives CDR1 DFQATT, CDR2 SNEGSKA (reference sequence). Trimming shortened V by 4 bases and J by 1 base, and 4 bases separated the two germline ends.

This clone was picked up one time. The rearrangement joins TRBV5-4 to TRBJ1-2; weak D call: TRBD1 (6 bases). CDR1 and CDR2 (germline): SGHNT, YYREEE (reference sequence). CDR3 length: 16 residues. Trimming removed 4 bases from V and 2 bases from J, with 18 bases in between. The CDR3 here is CASSPGEGTFNYGYTF. CDR3 coding DNA: TGTGCCAGCAGCCCCGGTGAGGGGACATTCAACTATGGCTACACCTTC.

The chain recombines TRBV5-1 with TRBJ2-1; tentative D call: TRBD1 (6 bases). The germline CDR1 and CDR2 sequences are SGHRS and YFSETQ. This CDR3 contains 14 residues. Trimming pared 5 bases from V and 9 bases from J, leaving 18 bases between. The CDR3 DNA reads TGCGCCAGCAGTCCAGACGGTACCAGGGGTGAGCAGTTCTTC. It yields the protein CASSPDGTRGEQFF.

This clone was detected a few times. The rearrangement joins TRBV6-5 to TRBJ1-5; TRBD1 is a possible D gene (6 bases). Per the germline V gene, CDR1 is MNHEY and CDR2 is SVGAGI. Trimming pared 3 bases from V and 7 bases from J, leaving 13 bases between. The CDR3 extends over 14 amino acids. CDR3 region: CASSYIQGWQPQHF. The DNA for the CDR3 is TGTGCCAGCAGTTATATACAGGGATGGCAGCCCCAGCATTTT.

The genes are TRBV6-1 and TRBJ1-5, with D possibly being TRBD1 (5 bases). The germline CDR1 and CDR2 sequences are MNHNS and SASEGT. This CDR3 spans 16 amino acids. Trimming stripped 2 bases from V and 1 base from J, with 12 bases between. The CDR3 reads CASSERGGVSNQPQHF. The CDR3, as DNA: TGTGCCAGCAGTGAACGAGGAGGGGTCAGCAATCAGCCCCAGCATTTT.

The rearrangement links TRBV3-1 (or the pseudogene TRBV3-2) to TRBJ2-5; 7 nucleotides match TRBD1. CDR3 length: 15 amino acids. CDR1 and CDR2 from the germline V gene are LGHDT and YNNKEL (reference sequence). The V segment lost 4 bases and the J segment 0 bases; nucleotides outside the gene matches: 5. CDR3 loop: CASSPPGQHQETQYF. Here the CDR3 DNA reads TGTGCCAGCAGCCCACCGGGACAGCACCAAGAGACCCAGTACTTC.

The V gene is TRBV9, the J gene TRBJ1-2; 7 bases map to TRBD1. After removal of 4 bases from V and 5 bases from J, the junction contained 8 bases not matched to a gene. Germline CDR1 and CDR2: SGDLS and YYNGEE. CDR3 length: 14 residues. The CDR3 DNA is TGTGCCAGCAGCCACTGGGACAGCGAATATGGCTACACCTTC. It specifies CASSHWDSEYGYTF.

The chain uses TRBV11-2 and TRBJ2-1, with D possibly TRBD2 on 5 matching bases. Germline V gene lookup returns CDR1 SGHAT and CDR2 FQNNGV. V lost 5 bases, J lost 6 bases, and 14 bases lay in between. This CDR3 spans 14 amino acids. In nucleotides, the CDR3 is TGTGCCAGCAGCCCTTACGGCCGGGGCAATGAGCAGTTCTTC. Amino acid sequence: CASSPYGRGNEQFF.

This chain uses TRBV10-3 with TRBJ1-2; tentative D call: TRBD1 (6 bases). Germline V gene lookup returns CDR1 ENHRY and CDR2 SYGVKD. The CDR3 runs to 15 residues. Trimming shortened V by 10 bases and J by 5 bases, and 23 bases separated the two germline ends. The CDR3 bases are TGTGCCACCAAAGGATCAACCGGGACACAATATGGCTACACCTTC. Amino acid sequence: CATKGSTGTQYGYTF.

The chain uses TRBV5-1 and TRBJ1-2; 11 bases agree with TRBD1. The CDR3 is made up of 15 amino acids. Germline-derived CDR1 and CDR2 are SGHRS and YFSETQ. Losses at the gene ends were 2 bases for V and 4 bases for J; bases not matched to a gene: 4. CDR3 region: CASSFGTGGGYGYTF. CDR3 nucleotides: TGCGCCAGCAGCTTTGGGACAGGGGGTGGCTATGGCTACACCTTC. Full variable domain (outside the CDR3, taken from reference TRBV5-1 and TRBJ1-2): KAGVTQTPRYLIKTRGQQVTLSCSPISGHRSVSWYQQTPGQGLQFLFEYFSETQRNKGNFPGRFSGRQFSNSRSEMNVSTLELGDSALYLCASSFGTGGGYGYTFGSGTRLTVV.

The chain links TRBV24-1 to TRBJ2-1, with D possibly being TRBD1 (6 bases). Between the trimmed V and J ends, which lost 7 bases and 8 bases, there was a span of 20 bases. Per the germline V gene, CDR1 is KGHDR and CDR2 is SFDVKD. The CDR3 is made up of 15 amino acids. CDR3 nucleotides: TGTGCCACCAGCCAAGGCCCACAGGGCCTAGATGAGCAGTTCTTC. Translation gives CATSQGPQGLDEQFF.

The table lists this clone with a few counts. This chain links TRBV7-6 with TRBJ1-1, with D hard to call. The germline gives CDR1 SGHVS, CDR2 FNYEAQ. CDR3 length equals 14 residues. V was shortened by 1 base and J by 5 bases, with 11 bases between the two germline ends. CDR3 bases: TGTGCCAGCAGCTTAGGACTCCCGGGGACTGAAGCTTTCTTT. This codes for CASSLGLPGTEAFF.

The V and J genes are TRBV19 and TRBJ1-4; D is perhaps TRBD1 (6 bases). The CDR3 extends over 16 amino acids. Germline CDR1 and CDR2: LNHDA and SQIVND (reference sequence). V was pared by 6 bases and J by 0 bases, with 14 bases between. For the CDR3, the DNA is TGTGCCAGTAGCAGGACAGACGTTGCAACTAATGAAAAACTGTTTTTT. Translating it yields CASSRTDVATNEKLFF. The full variable domain, with the rest looked up from reference TRBV19 and TRBJ1-4, is DGGITQSPKYLFRKEGQNVTLSCEQNLNHDAMYWYRQDPGQGLRLIYYSQIVNDFQKGDIAEGYSVSREKKESFPLTVTSAQKNPTAFYLCASSRTDVATNEKLFFGSGTQLSVL.

J is TRBJ2-5 and V is TRBV11-2; 10 positions agree with TRBD2. Germline V gene data show CDR1 as SGHAT and CDR2 as FQNNGV. CDR3 length: 16 residues. The ends lost 2 bases at V and 2 bases at J; junction bases unmatched: 5. The CDR3 region is CASSLRAGGPQETQYF. CDR3 coding DNA: TGTGCCAGCAGCTTAAGAGCGGGGGGGCCTCAAGAGACCCAGTACTTC. Drawing the rest from reference TRBV11-2 and TRBJ2-5, the complete variable domain is EAGVAQSPRYKIIEKRQSVAFWCNPISGHATLYWYQQILGQGPKLLIQFQNNGVVDDSQLPKDRFSAERLKGVDSTLKIQPAKLEDSAVYLCASSLRAGGPQETQYFGPGTRLLVL.